Reported below is one TCR beta chain. The J segment lost 6 bases and the V segment lost 6 bases, leaving 7 bases of the junction unmatched. CDR3 length: 13 residues. In the source study's methods: The authors estimated nucleated cell counts from reference gene primer amplification. TCRdb keeps only in-frame clones here, not all; method: immunoSEQ multiplex PCR. V and J calls and clone size follow that table, whereas D and trimming were derived from the DNA. The sample lists hundreds of thousands of clones; 85% to 90% were seen once. The data derive from a study of blood T cell repertoires in COVID-19.

The source is a human donor in a cohort sampled during active COVID-19. The rearrangement links TRBV12-3 or TRBV12-4 to TRBJ1-2; 7 bases align to TRBD1. Sample: peripheral blood. Here the CDR3 reads CASSRQGADGYTF. CDR3 nucleotide sequence: TGTGCCAGCAGCCGACAGGGAGCGGATGGCTACACCTTC.